The T cell receptor (beta chain) described here comes from a study of cytomegalovirus exposure and HLA in healthy donors. Overall study context: Roughly 180 million T cells yielded 90 million to 130 million unique TCR beta sequences in earlier analysis.

A word on this clone: Its antigen remains unknown.

General observations from the study: Association of roughly 17,000 TCR beta sequences with HLA alleles was found at 0.05 false discovery rate in a later analysis. With DRB1 most and HLA-C fewest, TCR association rates differed between HLA loci in a later analysis.

The study ran its PCR with 60 Vbeta and 13 Jbeta primers. Data came from immunoSEQ multiplex PCR; TCRdb stores just in-frame clones and leaves some out. The sample yields about 180,000 clones, around 76% seen once. The TCR comes from a man aged 35-49 years in good health and CMV-seronegative. The sample was PBMCs.

Here the CDR3 DNA reads TGTGCCAGCAGGGGGACAGGGATTGACACTGAAGCTTTCTTT. This translates into CASRGTGIDTEAFF. This chain links TRBV6-1 with TRBJ1-1, with TRBD1 matching over 9 bases. The CDR3 totals 14 residues. V shed 6 bases and J 3 bases; nucleotides not matched to a gene: 5. Germline assignment: CDR1 MNHNS and CDR2 SASEGT.